This TCR beta chain was captured in a study of blood T cell repertoires in COVID-19. Trimming pared 4 bases from V and 0 bases from J, leaving 12 bases between. The CDR3 runs 15 residues. The germline CDR1 and CDR2 sequences are SGHAT and FQDESV (reference sequence). TCRdb's copy holds only in-frame clones and misses some; the assay was immunoSEQ multiplex PCR. The sample lists roughly 250,000 clones, approximately 91% occurring once. The chain joins TRBV11-1 to TRBJ2-5, with a weak D call TRBD2 (5 bases). This receptor was taken from a woman in her 40s with acute COVID-19. The sequencing sample was made of PBMCs or T cells enriched from blood (not recorded which). For the CDR3, the DNA is TGTGCCAGCAGCTCAAGGTTCGGGGACCAAGAGACCCAGTACTTC. Translating it yields CASSSRFGDQETQYF.